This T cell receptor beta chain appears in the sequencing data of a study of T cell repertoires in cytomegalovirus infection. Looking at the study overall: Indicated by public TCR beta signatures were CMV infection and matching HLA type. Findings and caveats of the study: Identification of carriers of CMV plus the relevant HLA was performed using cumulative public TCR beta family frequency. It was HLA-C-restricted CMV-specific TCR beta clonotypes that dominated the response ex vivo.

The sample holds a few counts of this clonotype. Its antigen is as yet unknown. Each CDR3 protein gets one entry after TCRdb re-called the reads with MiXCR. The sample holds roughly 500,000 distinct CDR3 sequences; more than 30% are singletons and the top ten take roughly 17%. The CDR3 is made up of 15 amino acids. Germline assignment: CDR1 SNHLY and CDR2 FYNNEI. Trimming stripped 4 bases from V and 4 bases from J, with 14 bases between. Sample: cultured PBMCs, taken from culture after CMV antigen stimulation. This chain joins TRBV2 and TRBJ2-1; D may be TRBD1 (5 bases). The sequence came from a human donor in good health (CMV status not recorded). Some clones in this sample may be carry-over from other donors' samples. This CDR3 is CASSVGRRTYNEQFF. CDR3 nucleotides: TGTGCCAGCAGTGTAGGGCGGCGGACATACAATGAGCAGTTCTTC.